This T cell receptor (beta chain) was documented in a study of response to subunit inactivated influenza vaccine. Only a few counts were recorded for this clonotype. Its antigen is not identified. TCRdb called the RT-PCR reads again in MiXCR, with one record for every CDR3 protein. The sample yields under 800,000 distinct CDR3 sequences, around 13% seen once. Notes on the study in general: T cells newly recruited by each seasonal influenza vaccination are few, the authors suggested.

The sequences come from PBMCs from blood, collected less than 15 days before vaccination. This TCR was recovered from a man aged 45-60 years who received an inactivated influenza vaccine.

For the CDR3, the DNA is TGCAGTGCGCAAGGACAGTACTCGTGGACCCAGTACTTC. Amino acid sequence: CSAQGQYSWTQYF. The rearrangement joins TRBV20-1 to TRBJ2-5; D possibly corresponds to TRBD1 (6 bases). CDR3 size: 13 residues. Trimming left V 6 bases short and J 7 bases short, with 18 bases between. CDR1 and CDR2 (germline): DFQATT, SNEGSKA (reference sequence).